This T cell receptor beta chain comes out of a study of cytomegalovirus exposure and HLA in healthy donors. The table lists this clone with a count of one. Assay used: immunoSEQ multiplex PCR; TCRdb lists only in-frame clones, some missing. The table has 150,000 to 200,000 clones, roughly 90% seen once. The sequenced sample was PBMCs. This clonotype originated in a woman aged 30 to 39 in good health and CMV-seronegative.

CDR3 nucleotide sequence: TGTGCCAGCACAGGGACGGGGGACAACTATGGCTACACCTTC. Residues: CASTGTGDNYGYTF. The rearrangement uses TRBV19 and TRBJ1-2; D perhaps matches TRBD1 (6 bases). The V gene lost 9 bases and the J gene lost 2 bases, with 16 bases spanning the gap. The CDR3 runs 14 residues. CDR1 and CDR2 (germline): LNHDA, SQIVND (reference sequence). Full variable domain (outside the CDR3, taken from reference TRBV19 and TRBJ1-2): DGGITQSPKYLFRKEGQNVTLSCEQNLNHDAMYWYRQDPGQGLRLIYYSQIVNDFQKGDIAEGYSVSREKKESFPLTVTSAQKNPTAFYLCASTGTGDNYGYTFGSGTRLTVV.